A single sample gave rise to the 3 T cell receptor beta chains below, sequenced in a study of high-grade serous ovarian cancer treatment subgroups. Libraries were prepared by immunoSEQ multiplex PCR; TCRdb keeps only in-frame clonotypes and omits some of them. The sample yields a few thousand clones, 70% to 80% seen once. Tumor samples were obtained before definitive surgery or chemotherapy. What was sequenced was tumor tissue. The receptor source for this set is a human donor with high-grade serous ovarian cancer.

V and J are TRBV5-4 and TRBJ2-7, with D perhaps given as TRBD1 or TRBD2 (5 bases each). Trimming removed 4 bases at V and 2 bases at J, with 10 bases between. CDR3 length: 13 amino acids. Germline values: CDR1 SGHNT, CDR2 YYREEE (reference sequence). The CDR3 nucleotides are TGTGCCAGCAGCCCGGGACCCCCCTACGAGCAGTACTTC. Its protein is CASSPGPPYEQYF.

This clone was seen a handful of times. Other DNA sequences in the same sample also yield this CDR3. The rearrangement uses TRBV10-3 and TRBJ2-7, with 9 bases that match TRBD2. V shed 3 bases and J 2 bases; nucleotides not matched to a gene: 8. This CDR3 contains 16 residues. Looked up from germline, CDR1 is ENHRY and CDR2 is SYGVKD. The chain's CDR3 is CAISEPGLAIAYEQYF. The CDR3 DNA follows: TGTGCCATCAGTGAACCGGGACTAGCCATCGCCTACGAGCAGTACTTC.

This chain uses TRBV6-4 with TRBJ2-2; 11 bases map to TRBD2. The junction had 8 bases not matched to a gene; V was cut back by 0 bases and J by 5 bases. The CDR3 covers 18 residues. CDR1 MRHNA and CDR2 SNTAGT come from the germline V gene. This CDR3 is CASSDSVSGGAATGELFF. The CDR3 DNA reads as TGTGCCAGCAGTGACTCGGTTAGCGGGGGGGCCGCGACCGGGGAGCTGTTTTTT.